This TCR beta chain originates from a study of cytomegalovirus exposure and HLA in healthy donors. Overall study context: Of around 400 genotyped donors, roughly 76% grouped in the Caucasian-associated ancestry cluster.

Researchers ran the PCR with 60 Vbeta and 13 Jbeta primers. TCRdb's copy holds only in-frame clones and misses some; the assay was immunoSEQ multiplex PCR. In total, the table holds 100,000 to 150,000 clones. This CDR3 spans 15 amino acids. This sequence originates from a woman aged 40 to 50 in good health and CMV-seropositive. The sequencing input was PBMCs. This chain uses TRBV5-3 with TRBJ2-5; TRBD2 agrees at 7 bases. TRBJ2-7 matches the DNA end more closely, so the J call is doubtful. TRBV5-3 is treated as an ORF (open reading frame) with a function not yet certain. The CDR3: CARSPGWRELHEQYF. CDR3 coding DNA: TGTGCCAGAAGCCCCGGGTGGCGGGAGCTCCACGAGCAGTACTTC.